These 32 T cell receptor beta chains were all obtained from the same sample, sequenced in a study of blood T cell repertoires in COVID-19. The protocol was immunoSEQ multiplex PCR, while the TCRdb copy is restricted to in-frame clones and leaves out a portion. This sample carries some 180,000 clones, 90% of them seen once, and the ten largest clones take 0.62%. The sample taken for sequencing was peripheral blood. The receptor set was obtained from a man aged 45 to 65 with acute or convalescent COVID-19.

The V call is TRBV4-1, the J call TRBJ1-3, with 7 bases that match TRBD1. CDR3 size: 16 residues. V was pared by 3 bases and J by 2 bases, with 7 bases of the junction left unmatched. Germline assignment: CDR1 MGHRA and CDR2 YSYEKL. The CDR3 sequence is CASSHPTGDAGNTIYF. CDR3 DNA sequence: TGCGCCAGCAGCCACCCTACAGGGGACGCTGGAAACACCATATATTTT.

The gene calls are TRBV27 and TRBJ2-3; 12 bases line up with TRBD1. J gave up 5 bases and V 5 bases, and 11 bases lay outside the gene matches. In germline, CDR1 is MNHEY, CDR2 SMNVEV (reference sequence). The CDR3 contains 17 residues. As DNA, the CDR3 is TGTGCCAGCAGTCCGATCCCGGGACAGGGGGCGGAAGATACGCAGTATTTT. Protein product: CASSPIPGQGAEDTQYF.

V and J are TRBV18 and TRBJ2-7; 9 bases fit TRBD2. The CDR3 has 15 residues. V lost 4 bases to trimming and J lost 6 bases; unmatched junction nucleotides: 10. Germline CDR1 is KGHSH and CDR2 is LQKENI. The CDR3 here is CASSRGVAGAVEQYF. The CDR3 nucleotides are TGTGCCAGCTCACGTGGGGTAGCGGGAGCAGTCGAGCAGTACTTC.

This clone was counted at least ten times. J is TRBJ1-4 and V is TRBV19; TRBD1 matches 8 bases. Germline V lookup: CDR1 LNHDA, CDR2 SQIVND (reference sequence). V lost 6 bases, J lost 5 bases, and 5 bases stayed unmatched. The CDR3 loop spans 14 amino acids. The CDR3 reads CASRSTGGNEKLFF. DNA for the CDR3: TGTGCCAGTAGAAGCACAGGGGGGAATGAAAAACTGTTTTTT.

The chain couples TRBV27 to TRBJ2-7; 9 bases align to TRBD2. The junction had 16 bases not matched to a gene; V was cut back by 7 bases and J by 6 bases. CDR1 is MNHEY and CDR2 is SMNVEV in the germline V gene (reference sequence). The CDR3 is made up of 16 amino acids. The CDR3 loop is CASTPTGREGPSEQYF. The CDR3 DNA reads as TGTGCCAGCACCCCCACCGGGCGGGAGGGCCCCTCCGAGCAGTACTTC.

The gene calls are TRBV7-9 and TRBJ2-1; TRBD2 might be the D (7 bases). V was trimmed by 5 bases and J by 8 bases, leaving 25 bases between them. CDR1 and CDR2 from the germline V gene are SEHNR and FQNEAQ (reference sequence). The CDR3 totals 17 residues. DNA for the CDR3: TGTGCCAGCAGCCCCAAGAGGGGGGGCTCCTCTGAGGATGAGCAGTTCTTC. It yields the protein CASSPKRGGSSEDEQFF. Filled out from reference TRBV7-9 and TRBJ2-1, the complete variable domain reads DTGVSQNPRHKITKRGQNVTFRCDPISEHNRLYWYRQTLGQGPEFLTYFQNEAQLEKSRLLSDRFSAERPKGSFSTLEIQRTEQGDSAMYLCASSPKRGGSSEDEQFFGPGTRLTVL.

The rearrangement uses TRBV5-1 and TRBJ1-1; 8 nucleotides line up with TRBD1. The CDR3 is 15 amino acids. The ends lost 4 bases at V and 1 base at J; junction bases unmatched: 6. Germline-derived CDR1 and CDR2 are SGHRS and YFSETQ. CDR3: CASSLIGTGNTEAFF. DNA for the CDR3: TGCGCCAGCAGCCTAATCGGGACAGGGAACACTGAAGCTTTCTTT. Combining the CDR3 with reference TRBV5-1 and TRBJ1-1 gives the whole variable domain KAGVTQTPRYLIKTRGQQVTLSCSPISGHRSVSWYQQTPGQGLQFLFEYFSETQRNKGNFPGRFSGRQFSNSRSEMNVSTLELGDSALYLCASSLIGTGNTEAFFGQGTRLTVV.

The table lists this clone with a count of one. V is TRBV5-1 and J is TRBJ2-7; 8 bases map to TRBD2. The CDR3 length is 17 residues. Looked up from germline, CDR1 is SGHRS and CDR2 is YFSETQ. J gave up 0 bases and V 0 bases, and 8 bases lay outside the gene matches. CDR3: CASSLAASGPSSYEQYF. CDR3 bases: TGCGCCAGCAGCTTGGCAGCTAGCGGGCCAAGCTCCTACGAGCAGTACTTC.

The CDR3 nucleotides are TGTGCCAGCAGCGATCTAGCGGGGGGGCCGGGGGATACGCAGTATTTT. Translated: CASSDLAGGPGDTQYF. The V gene is TRBV5-4, the J gene TRBJ2-3, with TRBD2 matching over 12 bases. CDR3 length: 16 amino acids. Looked up from germline, CDR1 is SGHNT and CDR2 is YYREEE (reference sequence). The V segment lost 4 bases and the J segment 6 bases; nucleotides outside the gene matches: 9.

The chain couples TRBV30 to TRBJ1-5; D is perhaps TRBD1 (6 bases). CDR1 and CDR2 (germline): GTSNPN, SVGIG (reference sequence). V lost 2 bases and J 3 bases, leaving 11 bases between the germline ends. The length of the CDR3 is 14 residues. CDR3 amino acids: CAWSRQGHNQPQHF. In nucleotides, the CDR3 is TGTGCCTGGAGTAGGCAGGGGCACAATCAGCCCCAGCATTTT.

In the case of this clone: This same CDR3 is encoded by further DNA sequences in the sample. The chain links TRBV7-3 to TRBJ2-1; 9 positions agree with TRBD1. The CDR3 loop spans 15 amino acids. The V segment lost 5 bases and the J segment 3 bases; nucleotides outside the gene matches: 5. The germline V gene encodes CDR1 SGHTA and CDR2 FQGTGA. The DNA for the CDR3 is TGTGCCAGCAGCCCAAGGGACAGGGTCTACAATGAGCAGTTCTTC. It encodes CASSPRDRVYNEQFF.

V usage is TRBV7-2 and J usage is TRBJ1-1; no reliable D call. V was trimmed by 1 base and J by 6 bases, leaving 12 bases between them. In germline, CDR1 is SGHTA, CDR2 FQGNSA. The CDR3 has 14 residues. CDR3 sequence: CASSLGFAAAEAFF. CDR3 sequence (DNA): TGTGCCAGCAGCTTAGGCTTTGCGGCGGCTGAAGCTTTCTTT. The full variable domain, rest sourced from reference TRBV7-2 and TRBJ1-1, is GAGVSQSPSNKVTEKGKDVELRCDPISGHTALYWYRQSLGQGLEFLIYFQGNSAPDKSGLPSDRFSAERTGGSVSTLTIQRTQQEDSAVYLCASSLGFAAAEAFFGQGTRLTVV.

The chain couples TRBV10-2 to TRBJ2-5; TRBD2 matches at 8 bases. The trim removed 2 bases at V and 7 bases at J, leaving 6 bases unmatched. The germline gives CDR1 WSHSY, CDR2 SAAADI. The CDR3 is 14 residues long. The chain's CDR3 is CASSEISGVRTQYF. CDR3 coding DNA: TGCGCCAGCAGTGAGATTAGCGGGGTTAGGACCCAGTACTTC.

V and J are TRBV29-1 and TRBJ1-5, with TRBD1 identical over 7 bases. J was trimmed by 5 bases and V by 4 bases; bases with no gene match: 5. The length of the CDR3 is 13 residues. Germline V gene lookup returns CDR1 SQVTM and CDR2 ANQGSEA. The CDR3, as DNA: TGCAGCGTTGTACAGGGGCCCTATCAGCCCCAGCATTTT. This encodes CSVVQGPYQPQHF.

This clone is a singleton in its sample. The chain is built from TRBV6-2 or TRBV6-3 and TRBJ2-1; 11 nucleotides match TRBD2. CDR3 length equals 16 residues. Looked up from germline, CDR1 is MNHEY and CDR2 is SVGEGT. V was clipped by 2 bases and J by 4 bases; unmatched bases: 4. For the CDR3, the DNA is TGTGCCAGCAGTTACGGACTAGCGGGTCAGTACAATGAGCAGTTCTTC. Its protein is CASSYGLAGQYNEQFF.

The J gene is TRBJ2-7, the V gene TRBV19, with D hard to call. V lost 0 bases, J lost 2 bases, and 8 bases lay in between. In germline, CDR1 is LNHDA, CDR2 SQIVND (reference sequence). The CDR3 is 14 residues long. CDR3 sequence: CASSIDPGPYEQYF. The CDR3 DNA reads as TGTGCCAGTAGTATAGATCCAGGCCCCTACGAGCAGTACTTC.

The V and J genes are TRBV4-1 and TRBJ1-6; 7 bases agree with TRBD1. J gave up 8 bases and V 3 bases, and 10 bases lay outside the gene matches. Germline CDR1 reads MGHRA; CDR2 reads YSYEKL. The CDR3 has 16 residues. The CDR3 nucleotides are TGCGCCAGCAGCCAGGAAATCGACAGGGAGTATTCACCCCTCCACTTT. Translating it yields CASSQEIDREYSPLHF.

The chain employs TRBV5-6 and TRBJ1-2; D call uncertain. The length of the CDR3 is 15 residues. The V end was cut by 3 bases, the J end by 1 base, with 13 bases between. Germline V CDR1 and CDR2: SGHDT, YYEEEE. The CDR3 sequence is CASSSGLRDNYGYTF. In DNA form, the CDR3 reads TGTGCCAGCAGCTCGGGGTTAAGGGATAACTATGGCTACACCTTC.

About this clone: Other DNA sequences from this sample encode an identical CDR3 as well. This chain joins TRBV19 and TRBJ1-6; maybe TRBD1 (5 bases). The germline V and J ends were trimmed by 5 bases and 8 bases, with 13 bases remaining between them. CDR1 LNHDA and CDR2 SQIVND come from the germline V gene (reference sequence). This CDR3 spans 14 amino acids. This chain's CDR3 is CASSPQGGDSPLHF. For the CDR3, the DNA is TGTGCCAGTAGTCCCCAGGGAGGGGATTCACCCCTCCACTTT.

The rearrangement joins TRBV11-2 to TRBJ1-1; 8 positions agree with TRBD1. Germline V gene sequence: CDR1 SGHAT, CDR2 FQNNGV. This CDR3 spans 16 amino acids. The trim removed 1 base at V and 4 bases at J, leaving 8 bases unmatched. The DNA of the CDR3 is TGTGCCAGCAGCTTAGCCGGGACAGGTACGGGCACTGAAGCTTTCTTT. Its translation: CASSLAGTGTGTEAFF.

The rearrangement uses TRBV25-1 and TRBJ1-4, with a possible D match to TRBD1 (6 bases). Germline-derived CDR1 and CDR2 are MGHDK and SYGVNS. V lost 3 bases and J 7 bases, leaving 9 bases between the germline ends. The CDR3 covers 13 residues. The CDR3 loop reads CASSDRGSEKLFF. CDR3 nucleotide sequence: TGTGCCAGCAGTGACAGGGGAAGTGAAAAACTGTTTTTT.

The chain combines TRBV19 with TRBJ2-1; D is unresolved. Per germline, CDR1 LNHDA and CDR2 SQIVND (reference sequence). The V gene lost 6 bases and the J gene lost 4 bases, with 19 bases spanning the gap. This CDR3 is built from 16 residues. This CDR3 is CASRRSSTTVYNEQFF. The CDR3 nucleotides are TGTGCCAGTAGAAGATCCTCCACCACTGTGTACAATGAGCAGTTCTTC.

The chain employs TRBV3-1 (or the pseudogene TRBV3-2) and TRBJ1-2, with a possible D match to TRBD1 (6 bases). The CDR3 has 15 amino acids. In germline, CDR1 is LGHDT, CDR2 YNNKEL (reference sequence). V was trimmed by 3 bases and J by 2 bases, leaving 13 bases between them. Here the CDR3 DNA reads TGTGCCAGCAGCCAGGGCAGGGGCGCGAACTATGGCTACACCTTC. It translates to CASSQGRGANYGYTF.

This chain uses TRBV7-9 with TRBJ2-7, with TRBD2 identical over 11 bases. Germline values: CDR1 SEHNR, CDR2 FQNEAQ (reference sequence). The V gene end was trimmed by 6 bases and the J gene end by 4 bases; junction bases not matched to a gene: 14. CDR3 length: 17 amino acids. The CDR3 loop is CASRLITSGSQSYEQYF. DNA of the CDR3: TGTGCCAGCAGACTTATAACTAGCGGGAGCCAAAGTTACGAGCAGTACTTC.

The chain employs TRBV7-3 and TRBJ2-3, with D tentatively TRBD2 (6 bases). V was shortened by 5 bases and J by 6 bases, with 15 bases between the two germline ends. Germline V gene lookup returns CDR1 SGHTA and CDR2 FQGTGA. The CDR3 loop spans 14 amino acids. The DNA of the CDR3 is TGTGCCAGCAGCAAAGCGGGTGTGACGGATACGCAGTATTTT. Protein sequence: CASSKAGVTDTQYF.

DNA of the CDR3: TGTGCCAGCTCGCGCGCAGGGGGCGGGTACAATGAGCAGTTCTTC. It yields the protein CASSRAGGGYNEQFF. This chain links TRBV18 with TRBJ2-1, with TRBD1 matching over 8 bases. V was pared by 6 bases and J by 4 bases, with 8 bases of the junction left unmatched. This CDR3 has 15 amino acids. In germline, CDR1 is KGHSH, CDR2 LQKENI.

The genes are TRBV7-2 and TRBJ2-1; 10 bases map to TRBD2. The CDR3 extends over 16 amino acids. Germline V CDR1 and CDR2: SGHTA, FQGNSA. Trimming removed 4 bases from V and 8 bases from J; junction bases left unmatched: 11. CDR3 in DNA: TGTGCCAGCAGCTGGACTAGCGGAATCCAAGGCGATGAGCAGTTCTTC. Translation gives CASSWTSGIQGDEQFF.

In regard to this clone: This same CDR3 is encoded by further DNA sequences in the sample. The V call is TRBV28, the J call TRBJ1-3; D remains ambiguous. This CDR3 spans 13 amino acids. V lost 6 bases and J 2 bases, leaving 8 bases between the germline ends. CDR1 and CDR2 (germline): MDHEN, SYDVKM. CDR3 sequence: CASSEVAGNTIYF. The DNA for the CDR3 is TGTGCCAGCAGCGAGGTCGCTGGAAACACCATATATTTT.

The chain couples TRBV19 to TRBJ1-1; D unclear. The germline CDR1 and CDR2 sequences are LNHDA and SQIVND (reference sequence). V lost 3 bases and J 2 bases, leaving 13 bases between the germline ends. The CDR3 covers 15 residues. The CDR3 sequence is CASSIPPMSNTEAFF. CDR3 nucleotide sequence: TGTGCCAGTAGTATCCCCCCTATGAGCAACACTGAAGCTTTCTTT.

CDR3 nucleotide sequence: TGTGCCAGCAGTTTACGGGGGGGCCCGGAGACCCAGTACTTC. Its protein product is CASSLRGGPETQYF. The rearrangement links TRBV27 to TRBJ2-5; the match to TRBD2 covers 8 bases. Germline CDR1 MNHEY, CDR2 SMNVEV (reference sequence). The CDR3 runs to 14 residues. The ends lost 2 bases at V and 5 bases at J; junction bases unmatched: 4.

The rearrangement joins TRBV5-6 to TRBJ1-2; the D gene is possibly TRBD1 (5 bases). Between the trimmed V and J ends, which lost 4 bases and 8 bases, there was a span of 12 bases. The length of the CDR3 is 12 residues. Germline CDR1 is SGHDT and CDR2 is YYEEEE. DNA of the CDR3: TGTGCCAGCAGCCTACGGACAAACGGCTACACCTTC. This codes for CASSLRTNGYTF.

This clone showed up just once. The V call is TRBV14, the J call TRBJ1-1, with no clear D. Germline lookup yields CDR1 SGHDN and CDR2 FVKESK. This CDR3 comprises 15 residues. The germline V and J ends were trimmed by 0 bases and 1 base, with 9 bases remaining between them. CDR3 loop: CASSQDGNRNTEAFF. CDR3 in DNA: TGTGCCAGCAGCCAAGATGGAAACAGGAACACTGAAGCTTTCTTT. The variable domain in full, completed from reference TRBV14 and TRBJ1-1, reads EAGVTQFPSHSVIEKGQTVTLRCDPISGHDNLYWYRRVMGKEIKFLLHFVKESKQDESGMPNNRFLAERTGGTYSTLKVQPAELEDSGVYFCASSQDGNRNTEAFFGQGTRLTVV.